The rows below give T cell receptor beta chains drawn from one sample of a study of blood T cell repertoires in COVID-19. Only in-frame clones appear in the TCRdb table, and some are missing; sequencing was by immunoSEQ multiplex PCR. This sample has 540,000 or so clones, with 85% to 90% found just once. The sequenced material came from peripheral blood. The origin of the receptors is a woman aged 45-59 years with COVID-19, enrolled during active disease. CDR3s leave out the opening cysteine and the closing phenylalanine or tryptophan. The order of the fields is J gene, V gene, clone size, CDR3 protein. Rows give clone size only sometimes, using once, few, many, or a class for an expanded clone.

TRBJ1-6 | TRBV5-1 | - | ASSPSWQAGGYNSPLH
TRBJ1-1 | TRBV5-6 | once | ASSFAQAAEAF
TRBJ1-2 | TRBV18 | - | ASSPDRNLNYGYT
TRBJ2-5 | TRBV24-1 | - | ATSAGTWEETQY
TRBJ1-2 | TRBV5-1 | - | ASSLGGNYGYT
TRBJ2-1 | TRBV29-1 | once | SVNRGLISYNEQF
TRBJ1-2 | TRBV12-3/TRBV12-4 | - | ASSFQANYGYT
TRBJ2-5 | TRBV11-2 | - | ASSLAVGPQETQY
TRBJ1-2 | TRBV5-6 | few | ASSFPTGSIYGYT
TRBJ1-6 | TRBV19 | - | ASNPTGPYNSPLH
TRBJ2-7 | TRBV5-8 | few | ASRTWGTGGEKQY
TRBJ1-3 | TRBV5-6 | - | ASSFSSGNTIY
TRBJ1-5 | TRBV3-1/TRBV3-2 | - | ASSQGSYQPQH
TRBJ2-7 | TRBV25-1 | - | ASGVAGNYEQY
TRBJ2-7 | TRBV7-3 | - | ASSSKNRDTGGEQY
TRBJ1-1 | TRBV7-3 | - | ASRPGGEGTEAF
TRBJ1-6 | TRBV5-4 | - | ASKLTGSESPLH
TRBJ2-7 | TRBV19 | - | ASSPRPGDNYEQY
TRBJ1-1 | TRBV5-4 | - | ASSPDRAVNTEAF
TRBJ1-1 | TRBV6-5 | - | ASSYSGTGELKAF
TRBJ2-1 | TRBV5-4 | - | ASRSSQGAYEQF
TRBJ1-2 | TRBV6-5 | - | ASSYSNRGQGGYT
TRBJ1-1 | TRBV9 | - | ASGQPNTEAF
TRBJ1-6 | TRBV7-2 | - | ASSLSSYNSPLH
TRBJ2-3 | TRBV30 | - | ALYLRDRVTDTQY
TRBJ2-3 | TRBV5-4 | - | ASSVDRGRRY